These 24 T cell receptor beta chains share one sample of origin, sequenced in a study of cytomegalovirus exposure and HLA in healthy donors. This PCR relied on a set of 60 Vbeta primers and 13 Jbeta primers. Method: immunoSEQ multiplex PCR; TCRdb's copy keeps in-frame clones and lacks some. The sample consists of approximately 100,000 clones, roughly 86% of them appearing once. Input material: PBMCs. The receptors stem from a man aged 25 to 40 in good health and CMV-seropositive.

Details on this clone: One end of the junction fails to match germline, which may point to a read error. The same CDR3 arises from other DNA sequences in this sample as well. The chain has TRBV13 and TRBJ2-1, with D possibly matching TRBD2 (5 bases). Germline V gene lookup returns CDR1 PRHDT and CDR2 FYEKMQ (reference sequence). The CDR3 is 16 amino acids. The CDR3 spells CASSLSPGELANEQFF. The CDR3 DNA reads TGCGCCAGCAGCTTATCCCCCGGGGAATTGGCCAATGAGCAGTTCTTC.

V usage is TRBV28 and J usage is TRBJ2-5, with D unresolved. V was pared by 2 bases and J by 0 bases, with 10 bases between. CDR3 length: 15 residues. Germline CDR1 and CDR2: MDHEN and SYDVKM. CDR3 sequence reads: CASSLGSTYQETQYF. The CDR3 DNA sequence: TGTGCCAGCAGTTTAGGTAGCACCTACCAAGAGACCCAGTACTTC.

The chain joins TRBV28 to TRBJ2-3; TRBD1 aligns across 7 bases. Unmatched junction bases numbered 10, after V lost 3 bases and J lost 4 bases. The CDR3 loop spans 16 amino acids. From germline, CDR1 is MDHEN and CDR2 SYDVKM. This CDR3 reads CASSFFATGYSDTQYF. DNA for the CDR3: TGTGCCAGCAGTTTCTTCGCGACAGGGTATTCAGATACGCAGTATTTT.

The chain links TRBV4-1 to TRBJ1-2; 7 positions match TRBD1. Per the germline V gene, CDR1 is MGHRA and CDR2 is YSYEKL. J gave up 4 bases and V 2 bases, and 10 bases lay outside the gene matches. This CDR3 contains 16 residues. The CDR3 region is CASSQQTGKGLYGYTF. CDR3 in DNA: TGCGCCAGCAGCCAACAGACAGGGAAGGGGCTCTATGGCTACACCTTC.

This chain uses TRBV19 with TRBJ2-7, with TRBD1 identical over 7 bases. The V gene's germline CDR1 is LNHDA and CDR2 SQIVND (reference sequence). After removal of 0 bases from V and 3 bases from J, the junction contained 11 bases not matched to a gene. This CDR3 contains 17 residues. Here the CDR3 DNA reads TGTGCCAGTAGTATAGACCCTCGGACAGGAAGGGGCTACGAGCAGTACTTC. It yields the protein CASSIDPRTGRGYEQYF.

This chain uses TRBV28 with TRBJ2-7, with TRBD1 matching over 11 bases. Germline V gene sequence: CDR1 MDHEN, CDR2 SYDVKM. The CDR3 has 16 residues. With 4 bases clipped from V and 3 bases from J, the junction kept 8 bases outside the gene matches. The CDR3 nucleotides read TGTGCCAGCAGTTACACCCGGACAGGGGGCTTCTACGAGCAGTACTTC. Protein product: CASSYTRTGGFYEQYF.

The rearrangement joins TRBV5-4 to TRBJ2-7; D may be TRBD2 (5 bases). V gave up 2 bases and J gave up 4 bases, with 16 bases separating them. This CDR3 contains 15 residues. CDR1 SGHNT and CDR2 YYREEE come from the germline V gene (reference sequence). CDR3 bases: TGTGCCAGCAGCTTCGGAGCGGAGACACTTTACGAGCAGTACTTC. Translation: CASSFGAETLYEQYF.

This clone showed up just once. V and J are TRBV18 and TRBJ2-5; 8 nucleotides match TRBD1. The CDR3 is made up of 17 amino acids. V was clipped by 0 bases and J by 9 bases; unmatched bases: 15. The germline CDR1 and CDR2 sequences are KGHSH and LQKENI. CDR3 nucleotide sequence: TGTGCCAGCTCACCACCGTCCCAGGGGGCTATCCAAGGGGCCCAGTACTTC. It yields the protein CASSPPSQGAIQGAQYF.

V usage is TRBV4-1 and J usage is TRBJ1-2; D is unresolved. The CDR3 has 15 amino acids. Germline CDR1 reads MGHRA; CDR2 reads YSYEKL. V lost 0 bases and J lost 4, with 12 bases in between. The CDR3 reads CASSQDNSPSYGYTF. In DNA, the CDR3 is TGCGCCAGCAGCCAAGACAACAGTCCAAGCTATGGCTACACCTTC.

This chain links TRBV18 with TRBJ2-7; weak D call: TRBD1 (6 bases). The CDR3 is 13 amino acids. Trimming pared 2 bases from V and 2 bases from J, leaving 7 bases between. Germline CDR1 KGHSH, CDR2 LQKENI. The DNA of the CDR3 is TGTGCCAGCTCACCAGGGGGCCCCTACGAGCAGTACTTC. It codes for CASSPGGPYEQYF.

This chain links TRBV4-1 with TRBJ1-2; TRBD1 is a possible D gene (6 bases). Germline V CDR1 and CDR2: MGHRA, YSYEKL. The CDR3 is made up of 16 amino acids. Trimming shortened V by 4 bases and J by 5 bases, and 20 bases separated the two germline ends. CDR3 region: CASSPETGGGRYGYTF. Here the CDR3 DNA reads TGCGCCAGCAGCCCAGAGACAGGCGGCGGGCGATATGGCTACACCTTC.

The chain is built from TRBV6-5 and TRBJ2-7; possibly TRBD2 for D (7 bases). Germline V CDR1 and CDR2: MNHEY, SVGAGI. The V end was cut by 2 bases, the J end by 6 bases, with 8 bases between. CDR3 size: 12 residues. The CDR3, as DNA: TGTGCCAGCAGTTACCGGGGGGCCGAGCAGTACTTC. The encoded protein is CASSYRGAEQYF.

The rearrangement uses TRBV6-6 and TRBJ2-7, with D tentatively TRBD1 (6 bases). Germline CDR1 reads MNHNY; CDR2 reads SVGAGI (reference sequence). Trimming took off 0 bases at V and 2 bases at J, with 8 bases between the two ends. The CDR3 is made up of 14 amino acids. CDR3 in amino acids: CASSYSDRTYEQYF. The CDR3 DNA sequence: TGTGCCAGCAGTTACTCGGACAGAACCTACGAGCAGTACTTC.

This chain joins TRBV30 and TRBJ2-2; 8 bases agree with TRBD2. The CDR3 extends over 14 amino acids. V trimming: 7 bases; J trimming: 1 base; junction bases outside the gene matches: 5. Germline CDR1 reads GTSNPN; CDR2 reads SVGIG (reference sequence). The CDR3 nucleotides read TGTGCCTCTCCAGCGGGAGAGAACACCGGGGAGCTGTTTTTT. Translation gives CASPAGENTGELFF.

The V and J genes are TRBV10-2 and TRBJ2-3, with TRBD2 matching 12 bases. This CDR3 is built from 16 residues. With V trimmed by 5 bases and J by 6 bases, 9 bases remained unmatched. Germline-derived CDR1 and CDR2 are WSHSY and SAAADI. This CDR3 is CASSNRLAGASDTQYF. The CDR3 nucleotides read TGCGCCAGCAGTAATAGACTAGCGGGAGCTTCGGATACGCAGTATTTT.

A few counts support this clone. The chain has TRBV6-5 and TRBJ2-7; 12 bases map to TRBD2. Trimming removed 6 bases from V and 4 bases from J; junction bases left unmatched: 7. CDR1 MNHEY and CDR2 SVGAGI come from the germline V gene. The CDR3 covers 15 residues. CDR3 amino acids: CASSPLAGGSYEQYF. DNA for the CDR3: TGTGCCAGCAGCCCCCTAGCGGGAGGGAGTTACGAGCAGTACTTC.

The DNA for the CDR3 is TGTGCCAGCAGTTTACGGCCGGTCTCCCGGGCTGGGGCCAACGTCCTGACTTTC. As protein: CASSLRPVSRAGANVLTF. This chain connects TRBV27 to TRBJ2-6, with unresolved D. The V gene's germline CDR1 is MNHEY and CDR2 SMNVEV (reference sequence). CDR3 length equals 18 residues. Trimming shortened V by 2 bases and J by 2 bases, and 16 bases separated the two germline ends.

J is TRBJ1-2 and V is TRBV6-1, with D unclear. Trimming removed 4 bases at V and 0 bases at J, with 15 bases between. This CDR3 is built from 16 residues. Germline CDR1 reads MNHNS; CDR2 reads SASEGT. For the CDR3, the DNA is TGTGCCAGCAGTGTACTTCTCGTGGGAGCTAACTATGGCTACACCTTC. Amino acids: CASSVLLVGANYGYTF.

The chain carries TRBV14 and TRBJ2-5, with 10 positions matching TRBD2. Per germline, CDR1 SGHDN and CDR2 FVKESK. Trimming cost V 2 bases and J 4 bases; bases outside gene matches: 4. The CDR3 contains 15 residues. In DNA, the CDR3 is TGTGCCAGCAGCCAATATCGACTAGCGGGAGAGACCCAGTACTTC. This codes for CASSQYRLAGETQYF.

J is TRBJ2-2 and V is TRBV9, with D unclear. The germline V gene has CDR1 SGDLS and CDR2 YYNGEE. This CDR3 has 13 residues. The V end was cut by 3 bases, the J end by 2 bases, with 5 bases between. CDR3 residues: CASSAVNTGELFF. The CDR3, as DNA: TGTGCCAGCAGCGCCGTAAACACCGGGGAGCTGTTTTTT.

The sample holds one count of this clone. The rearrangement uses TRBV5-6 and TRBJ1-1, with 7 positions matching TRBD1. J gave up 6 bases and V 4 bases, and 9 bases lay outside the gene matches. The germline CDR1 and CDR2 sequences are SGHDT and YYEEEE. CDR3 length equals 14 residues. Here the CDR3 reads CASSAGGGQSEAFF. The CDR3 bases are TGTGCCAGCAGCGCAGGAGGGGGACAGTCTGAAGCTTTCTTT. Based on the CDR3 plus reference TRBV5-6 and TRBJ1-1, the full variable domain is DAGVTQSPTHLIKTRGQQVTLRCSPKSGHDTVSWYQQALGQGPQFIFQYYEEEERQRGNFPDRFSGHQFPNYSSELNVNALLLGDSALYLCASSAGGGQSEAFFGQGTRLTVV.

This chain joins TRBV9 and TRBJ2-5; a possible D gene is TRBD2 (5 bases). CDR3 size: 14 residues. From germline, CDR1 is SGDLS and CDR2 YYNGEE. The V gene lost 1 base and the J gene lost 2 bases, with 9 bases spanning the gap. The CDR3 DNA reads TGTGCCAGCAGCGTATCGACTATTCAAGAGACCCAGTACTTC. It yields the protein CASSVSTIQETQYF. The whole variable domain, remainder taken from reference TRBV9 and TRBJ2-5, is DSGVTQTPKHLITATGQRVTLRCSPRSGDLSVYWYQQSLDQGLQFLIQYYNGEERAKGNILERFSAQQFPDLHSELNLSSLELGDSALYFCASSVSTIQETQYFGPGTRLLVL.

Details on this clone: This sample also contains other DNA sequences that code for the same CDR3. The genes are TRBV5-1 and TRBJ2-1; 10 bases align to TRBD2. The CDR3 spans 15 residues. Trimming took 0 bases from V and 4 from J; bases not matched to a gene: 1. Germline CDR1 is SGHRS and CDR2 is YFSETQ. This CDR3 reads CASSLGTSGYNEQFF. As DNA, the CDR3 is TGCGCCAGCAGCTTGGGGACTAGCGGTTACAATGAGCAGTTCTTC. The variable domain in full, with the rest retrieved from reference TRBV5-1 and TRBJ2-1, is KAGVTQTPRYLIKTRGQQVTLSCSPISGHRSVSWYQQTPGQGLQFLFEYFSETQRNKGNFPGRFSGRQFSNSRSEMNVSTLELGDSALYLCASSLGTSGYNEQFFGPGTRLTVL.

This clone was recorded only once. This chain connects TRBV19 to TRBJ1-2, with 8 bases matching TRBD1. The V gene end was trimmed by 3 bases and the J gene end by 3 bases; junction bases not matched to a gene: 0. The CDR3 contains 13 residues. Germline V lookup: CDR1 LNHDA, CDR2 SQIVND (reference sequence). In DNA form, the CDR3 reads TGTGCCAGTAGTATGGGACAGGACTATGGCTACACCTTC. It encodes CASSMGQDYGYTF.